These 8 T cell receptor beta chains share one sample of origin, sequenced in a study of T cells after yellow fever vaccination. TCRdb recomputed calls from the 5' RACE reads with MiXCR, one row per CDR3 protein. Among some 300,000 distinct CDR3 sequences listed, 9.5% to 12% were seen once. Specimen: CD4+ T cells sorted from PBMCs, collected 45 days after the yellow fever booster vaccination. The receptors were gathered from a man between 18 and 29 years old who received the YFV17D yellow fever vaccine.

A few counts support this clonotype. The chain has TRBV5-1 and TRBJ2-7; perhaps TRBD2 as D (6 bases). V was cut by 1 base and J by 1 base, with 12 bases left in between. In germline, CDR1 is SGHRS, CDR2 YFSETQ. CDR3 length equals 15 residues. The DNA of the CDR3 is TGCGCCAGCAGCTTGAACGGGGGACCGTCCTACGAGCAGTACGTC. It yields the protein CASSLNGGPSYEQYV.

This clonotype appeared many times. V and J are TRBV9 and TRBJ2-2, with 10 bases fitting TRBD1. Germline-derived CDR1 and CDR2 are SGDLS and YYNGEE. The CDR3 has 17 residues. Trimming removed 3 bases from V and 5 bases from J; junction bases left unmatched: 10. CDR3 sequence: CASSANEGQGMTGELFF. CDR3 DNA: TGTGCCAGCAGCGCGAATGAGGGACAGGGGATGACCGGGGAGCTGTTTTTT.

This clonotype appeared once. In DNA form, the CDR3 reads TGTGCCCTCGGACTCGCCCAAGAGACCCAGTACTTC. It translates to CALGLAQETQYF. The chain joins TRBV30 to TRBJ2-5; TRBD2 might be the D (5 bases). The ends were cut back, 8 bases at V and 1 base at J, with 11 bases in the middle. The CDR3 loop spans 12 amino acids. CDR1 is GTSNPN, CDR2 SVGIG, per germline (reference sequence).

The V and J genes are TRBV29-1 and TRBJ1-1; tentative D call: TRBD1 (6 bases). The V end was cut by 7 bases, the J end by 1 base, with 13 bases between. This CDR3 region has 13 residues. In germline, CDR1 is SQVTM, CDR2 ANQGSEA. CDR3 DNA sequence: TGCAGCGCTATGGGACAACCGAACACTGAAGCTTTCTTT. Translation gives CSAMGQPNTEAFF.

This clonotype was counted at least ten times. The rearrangement joins TRBV29-1 to TRBJ1-1, with D tentatively TRBD1 (6 bases). Germline CDR1 is SQVTM and CDR2 is ANQGSEA. V was cut by 6 bases and J by 5 bases, with 19 bases left in between. This CDR3 is built from 14 residues. The CDR3 sequence: CSVDRTYPGTEAFF. In DNA form, the CDR3 reads TGCAGCGTCGACAGGACATACCCGGGAACTGAAGCTTTCTTT.

V gene TRBV7-2 combines with J gene TRBJ2-6, with 7 bases identical to TRBD2. The germline V gene has CDR1 SGHTA and CDR2 FQGNSA. The CDR3 is 17 residues long. The trim removed 5 bases at V and 0 bases at J, leaving 7 bases unmatched. CDR3 protein: CASSPAGLNSGANVLTF. In nucleotides, the CDR3 is TGTGCCAGCAGCCCAGCGGGACTCAACTCTGGGGCCAACGTCCTGACTTTC.

This sequence joins TRBV18 and TRBJ2-3; TRBD2 agrees at 11 bases. The CDR3 contains 16 residues. Trimming removed 5 bases from V and 5 bases from J; junction bases left unmatched: 9. The germline gives CDR1 KGHSH, CDR2 LQKENI. In DNA form, the CDR3 reads TGTGCCAGCTCATCGTTAGCGGGGGGGCCTCAAGATACGCAGTATTTT. This codes for CASSSLAGGPQDTQYF.

The chain carries TRBV29-1 and TRBJ1-6; D unclear. V lost 4 bases to trimming and J lost 8 bases, with 12 bases between them. The CDR3 is made up of 13 amino acids. CDR1 and CDR2 from the germline V gene are SQVTM and ANQGSEA. The CDR3 sequence: CSVGENEDSPLHF. As DNA, the CDR3 is TGCAGCGTTGGTGAGAACGAGGATTCACCCCTCCACTTT.